These T cell receptor beta chains were read from a single sample in a study of blood T cell repertoires in COVID-19. Sequencing used immunoSEQ multiplex PCR; TCRdb keeps in-frame clones, though not all of them. The sample has 200,000 to 300,000 clones, more than 75% seen once. The sample comprised peripheral blood. Source of these receptors: an older woman with COVID-19, enrolled during active disease. Each CDR3 is given with its conserved first and last residue. The listing skips clone size in some rows; elsewhere it reads once, few, many or a size class.

v_call: TRBV10-1; clone_size: NA; j_call: TRBJ2-5; cdr3_aa: CASSGLAGGIQETQYF
v_call: TRBV24-1; clone_size: once; j_call: TRBJ2-1; cdr3_aa: CATSDFAGANEQFF
v_call: TRBV19; clone_size: NA; j_call: TRBJ2-1; cdr3_aa: CASTSRDLEAHEQFF
v_call: TRBV6-5; clone_size: NA; j_call: TRBJ1-2; cdr3_aa: CASRGFMDYGYTF
v_call: TRBV27; clone_size: NA; j_call: TRBJ2-1; cdr3_aa: CASSFPNPTSGIFF
v_call: TRBV7-2; clone_size: NA; j_call: TRBJ2-7; cdr3_aa: CASSPDFSSYEQYF
v_call: TRBV7-2; clone_size: NA; j_call: TRBJ1-1; cdr3_aa: CASSLTGQITEAFF
v_call: TRBV5-1; clone_size: NA; j_call: TRBJ1-4; cdr3_aa: CASSLGTGGATNEKLFF
v_call: TRBV18; clone_size: NA; j_call: TRBJ2-3; cdr3_aa: CASSPRTGSTDTQYF
v_call: TRBV5-1; clone_size: NA; j_call: TRBJ2-2; cdr3_aa: CASSLVLPSGAGELFF
v_call: TRBV2; clone_size: NA; j_call: TRBJ1-1; cdr3_aa: CASSLRASGRNTEAFF
v_call: TRBV5-1; clone_size: once; j_call: TRBJ2-3; cdr3_aa: CASSPGLAGGSITDTQYF
v_call: TRBV5-1; clone_size: NA; j_call: TRBJ2-6; cdr3_aa: CASSLTSSGVGGANVLTF
v_call: TRBV29-1; clone_size: once; j_call: TRBJ2-1; cdr3_aa: CSVEALGTRGQFF
v_call: TRBV11-2; clone_size: once; j_call: TRBJ1-1; cdr3_aa: CASSLVPGRTKAFF
v_call: TRBV28; clone_size: NA; j_call: TRBJ2-7; cdr3_aa: CASSLPGYEQYF
v_call: TRBV27; clone_size: NA; j_call: TRBJ1-5; cdr3_aa: CASRAWGVSNQPQHF
v_call: TRBV6-2/TRBV6-3; clone_size: NA; j_call: TRBJ1-5; cdr3_aa: CASSQDRGPQPQHF
v_call: TRBV5-4; clone_size: NA; j_call: TRBJ2-2; cdr3_aa: CASSPAGIPGELFF
v_call: TRBV18; clone_size: NA; j_call: TRBJ2-7; cdr3_aa: CASSYQLAGGFLEQYF
v_call: TRBV4-2; clone_size: NA; j_call: TRBJ1-2; cdr3_aa: CASSQAGTVYGYTF
v_call: TRBV19; clone_size: NA; j_call: TRBJ2-5; cdr3_aa: CASRPGGTAETQYF
v_call: TRBV28; clone_size: NA; j_call: TRBJ2-5; cdr3_aa: CASSSPQGAGETQYF
v_call: TRBV5-1; clone_size: NA; j_call: TRBJ2-5; cdr3_aa: CASSLDISGSGETQYF
v_call: TRBV28; clone_size: NA; j_call: TRBJ1-5; cdr3_aa: CASSPRTGVNQPQHF
v_call: TRBV24-1; clone_size: NA; j_call: TRBJ1-1; cdr3_aa: CATKGSGENTEAFF